This entry is about one TCR beta chain. Its specific antigen is unknown. Within one base of it there is no much larger clone, and no base qualities were kept. Libraries were built with PCR. Sequencing was carried out with an Illumina HiSeq 2500. TCR libraries were prepared with molecular barcoding, using unique molecular identifiers to normalize TCRbeta repertoire quantification. Clones were called with MiXCR by TCRdb after fastp trimmed the public reads at Q25, and only in-frame beta chains were retained. Entries are consolidated by CDR3 protein sequence, retaining the most common genes and DNA. The sample table contains 500,000 to 750,000 distinct CDR3 sequences; only one count was recorded for around 13% of them. Jointly, the top ten make up over 2% of the sample. This sample stems from a study of T-cell reconstitution after alpha-beta-depleted transplantation in children (TCRdb year 2016). For the wider study: Using TCR repertoire profiling, the study followed T-cell immune reconstitution in a quantitative way in children after TCRalphabeta/CD19-depleted allogeneic hematopoietic cell transplantation.

Read against the paper, the sample's treatment or condition label means: allogeneic hematopoietic cell transplantation with graft depleted of TCRalphabeta T cells and CD19 B cells. The transplant recipients were children given TCRalphabeta/CD19-depleted allogeneic hematopoietic cell grafts. The paper as a whole reports these results and caveats: The high TCRbeta diversity at day 60 in some patients was ascribed to recipient T cells and intrathymic progenitors that had survived conditioning. Over the following months the frequencies of hyperexpanded clones went down, and after one year T-cell counts and TCRbeta diversity were mostly credited to newly produced T cells. The apparently early recovery of alphabetaT-cell counts about two months after transplant reportedly depended on only several hundred rapidly expanded clones that came from non-depleted graft cells.

The germline V gene (reference sequence) provides CDR1 DFQATT and CDR2 SNEGSKA. Its CDR3 holds 17 amino acids, cysteine through phenylalanine. Only CDR3 DNA is held: 51 bases, read in frame from base 1. V trim: 3 bases; J trim: 0 bases; unmatched bases: 10. The TCR comes from a male patient between 10 and 17 years old who had a stem cell transplant for acute myeloid leukemia, so the T cells may come from the graft donor. This material consisted of PBMCs, mostly from graft donor cells, taken 360 days after TCRalphabeta/CD19-depleted stem cell transplant. This chain is built from TRBV20-1 and TRBJ2-4; 8 bases in the junction line up with TRBD2. For the CDR3, the sequence is CSASRPSGLLAKNIQYF. At the DNA level, the sequence is TGCAGTGCTAGTCGGCCTAGCGGGCTCCTAGCCAAAAACATTCAGTACTTC.